The clone carrying this T cell receptor (beta chain) has just a few counts. Its specificity is not known. These data originate in a study of blood T cells in healthy people across ages. Study findings and constraints: Both naive CD4+ cell counts and diversity were greater in long-lived donors than in aged donors. PBMCs that were unsorted prevented a conclusive naive versus antigen-experienced comparison. As naive T cell percentage varied, TCR beta diversity correlated strongly with it.

Trimming cost V 4 bases and J 11 bases, with 17 bases left between them. This CDR3 comprises 13 residues. PCR was performed a second time for about 7 to 11 cycles using a sample-barcoded 5' primer and a J-beta primer mix. TCRdb itself ran the 5' RACE reads through MiXCR, one entry per CDR3 protein. The repertoire holds 1.5 million to 1.8 million distinct CDR3 sequences, with approximately 42% as singletons. Each sample provided at least 6 micrograms of extracted total RNA. The chain joins TRBV12-3 or TRBV12-4 to TRBJ2-5; TRBD1 is a possible D gene (5 bases). The clonotype originates from a woman aged 18-29 years in good health. Sequenced sample: blood. The CDR3 nucleotides read TGTGCCAGCAGTTATTTAGGGGCAATGGAGCAGTACTTC. As protein: CASSYLGAMEQYF.